Below are 17 T cell receptor beta chains sequenced from a single sample in a study of T cells in localized non-small cell lung cancer. TCRdb's table, derived via immunoSEQ multiplex PCR, lists solely in-frame clones and lacks some. The repertoire consists of tens of thousands of clones, with around four fifths occurring once and the leading ten covering about 20%. This sample comprised peripheral blood, obtained before any cancer treatment. These receptors were obtained from a female donor aged 60 or older with stage II squamous cell lung carcinoma.

The chain links TRBV14 to TRBJ2-7; TRBD1 is a possible D gene (6 bases). The V gene's germline CDR1 is SGHDN and CDR2 FVKESK. The CDR3 has 13 residues. V shed 4 bases and J shed 2 bases, with 9 bases lying between them. Written as DNA, the CDR3 is TGTGCCAGCAGCCGACAGGTAACCTACGAGCAGTACTTC. This codes for CASSRQVTYEQYF.

Only one count was recorded for this clone. The rearrangement links TRBV10-3 to TRBJ1-2, with a weak D call TRBD1 (6 bases). CDR1 and CDR2 (germline): ENHRY, SYGVKD. Trimming shortened V by 7 bases and J by 6 bases, and 18 bases separated the two germline ends. The CDR3 spans 14 residues. CDR3 loop: CAITPGGAEDGYTF. For the CDR3, the DNA is TGTGCCATCACCCCGGGGGGGGCAGAGGATGGCTACACCTTC.

V gene TRBV7-9 combines with J gene TRBJ2-3; D possibly uses TRBD1 or TRBD2 (5 bases each). CDR1 and CDR2 from the germline V gene are SEHNR and FQNEAQ (reference sequence). Trimming stripped 1 base from V and 8 bases from J, with 19 bases between. CDR3 size: 16 residues. The CDR3 loop reads CASSLDAGRDFSTQYF. DNA for the CDR3: TGTGCCAGCAGCTTAGACGCAGGGAGAGATTTTAGTACGCAGTATTTT.

The J gene is TRBJ2-7, the V gene TRBV10-1; tentatively, D is TRBD1 or TRBD2 (5 bases each). Germline values: CDR1 WNHNN, CDR2 SYGVQD (reference sequence). The germline V and J ends were trimmed by 6 bases and 1 base, with 16 bases remaining between them. CDR3 length: 15 amino acids. DNA for the CDR3: TGCGCCAGCAGAGGGGACGGAGGTTCTTCCTACGAGCAGTACTTC. Translation: CASRGDGGSSYEQYF.

The chain is built from TRBV7-9 and TRBJ2-3; D is tentatively TRBD1 or TRBD2 (5 bases each). CDR1 SEHNR and CDR2 FQNEAQ come from the germline V gene (reference sequence). The length of the CDR3 is 16 residues. The V end was cut by 0 bases, the J end by 6 bases, with 16 bases between. In DNA form, the CDR3 reads TGTGCCAGCAGCTTAGCCCGCACGGGGCCCAGGGATACGCAGTATTTT. Its translation is CASSLARTGPRDTQYF.

The CDR3 nucleotides are TGTGCCAGCAGCTTGGAAGTTAGTACTGAAGCTTTCTTT. This translates into CASSLEVSTEAFF. J is TRBJ1-1 and V is TRBV5-4; D is ambiguous. This CDR3 comprises 13 residues. Trimming pared 0 bases from V and 5 bases from J, leaving 8 bases between. The germline gives CDR1 SGHNT, CDR2 YYREEE (reference sequence).

The rearrangement joins TRBV11-2 to TRBJ1-1, with D possibly TRBD1 on 6 matching bases. The CDR3 has 14 amino acids. The germline V gene encodes CDR1 SGHAT and CDR2 FQNNGV. V lost 5 bases and J 2 bases, leaving 12 bases between the germline ends. The CDR3: CASSPGQFNTEAFF. For the CDR3, the DNA is TGTGCCAGCAGCCCCGGACAGTTCAACACTGAAGCTTTCTTT.

The chain uses TRBV5-1 and TRBJ2-3, with 8 bases lining up with TRBD2. Germline CDR1 SGHRS, CDR2 YFSETQ. With V trimmed by 5 bases and J by 0 bases, 5 bases remained unmatched. The length of the CDR3 is 15 residues. CDR3 protein: CASRRRGASTDTQYF. For the CDR3, the DNA is TGCGCCAGCAGACGGCGGGGGGCTAGCACAGATACGCAGTATTTT.

In nucleotides, the CDR3 is TGTGCCAGCAGTGAAGCGGGGTGGGGGAGAGGACGCTCTGGGGCCAACGTCCTGACTTTC. This translates into CASSEAGWGRGRSGANVLTF. V gene TRBV6-1 combines with J gene TRBJ2-6; the D gene could be TRBD1 or TRBD2 (5 bases each). CDR3 length equals 20 residues. V dropped 0 bases and J dropped 0 bases, with 18 bases sitting between them. The germline V gene encodes CDR1 MNHNS and CDR2 SASEGT.

The chain recombines TRBV30 with TRBJ1-2; no reliable D call. Germline assignment: CDR1 GTSNPN and CDR2 SVGIG (reference sequence). The CDR3 runs to 12 residues. Trimming removed 5 bases from V and 4 bases from J, with 11 bases in between. The CDR3: CAWEPGSYGYTF. CDR3 sequence (DNA): TGTGCCTGGGAACCCGGTAGCTATGGCTACACCTTC.

J is TRBJ1-5 and V is TRBV19; perhaps TRBD1 as D (5 bases). Germline V gene data show CDR1 as LNHDA and CDR2 as SQIVND (reference sequence). The CDR3 loop spans 13 amino acids. V lost 3 bases and J lost 8, with 11 bases in between. The CDR3 sequence is CASSISRDKPQHF. The CDR3 DNA reads as TGTGCCAGTAGTATCTCCAGGGATAAGCCCCAGCATTTT.

The rearrangement uses TRBV6-1 and TRBJ1-6; perhaps TRBD1 as D (5 bases). The CDR3 has 13 residues. Trimming left V 1 base short and J 10 bases short, with 8 bases between. Germline V CDR1 and CDR2: MNHNS, SASEGT. CDR3 sequence: CASSEEQGSPLHF. The DNA for the CDR3 is TGTGCCAGCAGTGAAGAGCAGGGCTCACCCCTCCACTTT.

This rearrangement joins TRBV19 to TRBJ1-1; TRBD1 matches 12 bases. Trimming took 5 bases from V and 10 from J; bases not matched to a gene: 8. The germline gives CDR1 LNHDA, CDR2 SQIVND (reference sequence). This CDR3 is built from 14 residues. Here the CDR3 DNA reads TGTGCCAGTAGTTCACCCGGGACAGGGGGCGCAGCTTTCTTT. It specifies CASSSPGTGGAAFF. The full variable domain, its missing parts supplied by reference TRBV19 and TRBJ1-1, is DGGITQSPKYLFRKEGQNVTLSCEQNLNHDAMYWYRQDPGQGLRLIYYSQIVNDFQKGDIAEGYSVSREKKESFPLTVTSAQKNPTAFYLCASSSPGTGGAAFFGQGTRLTVV.

V gene TRBV2 combines with J gene TRBJ2-7; D remains unclear. CDR3 length: 12 residues. The V gene lost 3 bases and the J gene lost 0 bases, with 3 bases spanning the gap. Germline CDR1 is SNHLY and CDR2 is FYNNEI. The chain's CDR3 is CASSDPSYEQYF. CDR3 coding DNA: TGTGCCAGCAGTGATCCCTCCTACGAGCAGTACTTC.

The chain joins TRBV5-6 to TRBJ2-7; D possibly corresponds to TRBD1 (5 bases). Germline V CDR1 and CDR2: SGHDT, YYEEEE. CDR3 length equals 14 residues. Trimming stripped 1 base from V and 8 bases from J, with 16 bases between. The CDR3 protein is CASSLWTTEAQQYF. In DNA, the CDR3 is TGTGCCAGCAGCTTGTGGACAACGGAAGCACAGCAGTACTTC.

CDR3 bases: TGTGCCAGCAGCCCGGGACAGAACTATGGCTACACCTTC. It translates to CASSPGQNYGYTF. V and J are TRBV9 and TRBJ1-2; 7 bases agree with TRBD1. The J segment lost 2 bases and the V segment lost 4 bases, leaving 2 bases of the junction unmatched. The CDR3 has 13 residues. Germline values: CDR1 SGDLS, CDR2 YYNGEE.

This clone was observed a few times. V gene TRBV30 combines with J gene TRBJ1-1, with D unclear. V was shortened by 2 bases and J by 5 bases, with 9 bases between the two germline ends. Germline V gene sequence: CDR1 GTSNPN, CDR2 SVGIG (reference sequence). The CDR3 spans 12 residues. The CDR3 here is CAWSQGLTEAFF. CDR3 nucleotide sequence: TGTGCCTGGAGTCAAGGGCTAACTGAAGCTTTCTTT.